This T cell receptor (beta chain) was found in a study of shared T cell receptors in the human thymus. The data were produced by immunoSEQ multiplex PCR, yet TCRdb's version contains in-frame clones alone and is incomplete. There are about 660,000 clones in the sample; about 90% occur only once, and more than 0.009% lies in the top ten. The germline gives CDR1 GTSNPN, CDR2 SVGIG (reference sequence). The CDR3 sequence is 17 residues long. V was pared by 1 base and J by 0 bases, with 9 bases of the junction left unmatched. The same specimen was also included in a second study, on human thymus T cells.

The chain combines TRBV30 with TRBJ2-3, with 8 bases matching TRBD1. Sequencing used thymocytes. This TCR came from a boy under two years old with a congenital heart defect. The CDR3: CAWSGTGHVLSTDTQYF. Here the CDR3 DNA reads TGTGCCTGGAGTGGGACAGGGCATGTCCTAAGCACAGATACGCAGTATTTT.